This T cell receptor beta chain was found in a study of shared clonotypes between healthy human individuals (dated by TCRdb to 2020 to 2022). With respect to the entire study: A couple of women and a few men aged 18 to 49 years were included in the cohort. For each donor, CD4 naive and CD4 memory were each run on three plates, CD8 naive on two plates, and CD8 memory on one plate. Blood TCR repertoires of a handful of healthy adults were deeply sequenced to estimate repertoire size and the extent of clonotype sharing between individuals. To increase sequencing depth and limit assay-specific biases, TCR repertoire library preparation and sequencing were carried out by different laboratories using diverse techniques. Between about 0.9 and 8.9 billion PBMCs per donor were obtained by leukapheresis.

About this clone: No antigen is known for it. Nothing much larger sits one base from this clone, and base qualities are not available.

CD8 naive samples were obtained by positive selection for CCR7 among CD45RO-negative cells, yielding a CD45RA+CCR7+ population from which TemRA cells were excluded. Donors were healthy HIV-negative adults with no recently reported acute infections or vaccinations. Every donor was a Caucasian adult living in Nashville, Tennessee, USA. After blood collection by leukapheresis, PBMCs were isolated using Ficoll-Histopaque density gradient centrifugation and then cryopreserved in the vapor phase of liquid nitrogen. Purity and quantity of every magnetically sorted T cell population were checked by analytical flow cytometry. From each sorted fraction, genomic DNA was isolated and quantified by UV absorbance on a Nanodrop 2000c. The CDR3 starts with the cysteine, ends with the phenylalanine, and has 15 residues. The entry retains the CDR3 DNA only, 45 bases that are in frame from base 1. Between the V and J ends, shortened by 3 bases and 7 bases respectively, the junction contains 16 bases. Per the germline V gene, SGHAT is the CDR1 and FQNNGV is the CDR2.

TCR CDR3 regions were amplified from genomic DNA by multiplex PCR using the deep immunoSEQ assay. For each cell subset, the extracted genomic DNA was distributed evenly across all wells of several immunoSEQ 96-well plates, and each plate served as one replicate. For sorted subsets, each replicate PCR was loaded with roughly 200 ng genomic DNA, equivalent to 30,000 or so T cell genomes. Purified libraries were quantified with a Qubit 3.0 fluorometer, sized on a Bioanalyzer 2100, and re-quantified with the KAPA Library Quantification kit. Each immunoSEQ 96-well plate was sequenced on its own single-read 150-cycle Illumina NextSeq 550 flow cell. The original pipeline was this. The immunoSEQ output contained only junctional sequences without quality scores, so filtering could not match that applied to full-length reads. Sequences were annotated with PyIR, a Python wrapper for IgBLAST v1.9, using IMGT germline references to assign V/J genes and CDR3. Any read was removed if the V/J assignment was weak (E-value above 1e-6), the CDR3 was missing, or the read contained stop codons, out-of-frame junctions, or ambiguous translated residues. A V3J clonotype was defined by an identical inferred V gene, J gene, and CDR3 amino acid sequence. Percentage overlap between repertoires was computed as shared unique clonotypes divided by the size of the smaller repertoire. Three approaches were used to assess repertoire richness: RTK rarefaction, the Chao1 estimator, and Recon v2.1 estimates of unobserved clonotypes. Generation probabilities for all TCRbeta clonotypes obtained by the gDNA method from several donors were computed using OLGA. Held by TCRdb, this immuneACCESS table contains in-frame sequences only and omits some clones. Under half of the omission traces to an unresolved V gene where checked; the cause of the rest is unknown. D and trimming were read from the DNA, whereas the V and J calls and clone size are those reported in that table. This sample is represented by around 2,000,000 clones; 85% to 95% of them were singletons. The ten largest clones represent roughly 1.8% of the sample.

The research as a whole found: Pairwise subsampling indicated that sequencing depth was expected to affect the degree of clonotype sharing among donors. Sampling was restricted to blood, and TCR repertoires in tissues likely differ from the TCR repertoires found in blood. Estimated clonotype richness was generally larger for naive than for memory subsets. Even with the large sequencing depth, rarefaction of the sorted-subset datasets indicated that sequencing was incomplete. The genetic and exposure-history diversity represented was limited by the small number of donors. Approximately 5% of naive CD4, around 4% of naive CD8, approximately 2.2% of memory CD4, and 0.4% of memory CD8 clonotypes were shared across several donors. Clonotypes shared by all four sorted-subset donors showed higher generation probabilities than non-shared clonotypes.

The clonotype originates from a man younger than 30 in good health. Some clones in this sample may be carry-over from other donors' samples. The specimen sequenced was naive CD8+ T cells from PBMCs. The sample's cell subset or site label is to be understood as: CD45RA+CCR7+. The rearrangement combines TRBV11-2 with TRBJ2-1, with the D call perhaps TRBD1 or TRBD2, as 5 bases match in each case. The bases read TGTGCCAGCAGCTTTCCGGGACGGAACCATAATGAGCAGTTCTTC. Translated, this gives CASSFPGRNHNEQFF.